This T cell receptor (beta chain) derives from a study of response to subunit inactivated influenza vaccine. General study points: Authors suggested each seasonal influenza vaccination recruits few new T cells.

This clonotype has a handful of counts. Its target is unknown. Germline CDR1 is SGHTA and CDR2 is FQGNSA. This CDR3 comprises 17 residues. V was trimmed by 4 bases and J by 1 base, leaving 18 bases between them. A single record per CDR3 protein comes from TCRdb applying MiXCR to the RT-PCR reads. The table includes under 950,000 distinct CDR3 sequences, around 21% detected once. Sequencing used PBMCs from blood, obtained about 5 days after vaccination. The chain has TRBV7-2 and TRBJ2-3; D may be TRBD1 (6 bases). This receptor was identified in a man aged 50 to 60 who received an inactivated influenza vaccine. CDR3 region: CASSSWGTGLRTDTQYF. The CDR3 DNA sequence: TGTGCCAGCAGCTCCTGGGGAACAGGGTTACGCACAGATACGCAGTATTTT.